The clone carrying this TCR beta chain was recorded a few times. J lost 3 bases, V lost 3 bases, and 6 bases had no gene match. Germline loops: CDR1 DFQATT, CDR2 SNEGSKA (reference sequence). This CDR3 contains 14 residues. This entry is derived from a study of blood T cells in healthy people across ages. For the second PCR, which ran for 7 to 11 cycles, a sample-barcoded 5' primer and a J-beta primer mix were used. Via MiXCR, TCRdb re-called the 5' RACE reads, giving one row per CDR3 protein. Here the sample spans about 570,000 distinct CDR3 sequences, 25% to 30% being singletons. The sequencing sample was made of blood. The chain recombines TRBV20-1 with TRBJ2-7, with 9 nucleotides matching TRBD1. The receptor comes from a woman in her seventies in good health. CDR3 bases: TGCAGTGCTAGTAGAGGGACAGGGCGCTACGAGCAGTACTTC. This sequence encodes CSASRGTGRYEQYF.